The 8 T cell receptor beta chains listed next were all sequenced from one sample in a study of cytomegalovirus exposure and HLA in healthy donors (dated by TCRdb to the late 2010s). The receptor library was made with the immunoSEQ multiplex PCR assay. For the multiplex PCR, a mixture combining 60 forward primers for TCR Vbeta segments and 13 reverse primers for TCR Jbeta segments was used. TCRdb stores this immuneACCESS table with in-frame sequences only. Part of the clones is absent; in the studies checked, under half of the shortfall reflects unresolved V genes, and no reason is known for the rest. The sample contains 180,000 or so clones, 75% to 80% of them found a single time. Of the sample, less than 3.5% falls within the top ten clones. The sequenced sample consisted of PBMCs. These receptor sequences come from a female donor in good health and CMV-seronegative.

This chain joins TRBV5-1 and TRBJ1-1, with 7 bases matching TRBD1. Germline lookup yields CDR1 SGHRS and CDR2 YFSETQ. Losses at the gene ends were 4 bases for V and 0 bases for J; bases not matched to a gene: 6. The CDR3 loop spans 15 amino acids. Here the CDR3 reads CASSQTGPVNTEAFF. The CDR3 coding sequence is TGCGCCAGCAGCCAGACAGGGCCGGTGAACACTGAAGCTTTCTTT.

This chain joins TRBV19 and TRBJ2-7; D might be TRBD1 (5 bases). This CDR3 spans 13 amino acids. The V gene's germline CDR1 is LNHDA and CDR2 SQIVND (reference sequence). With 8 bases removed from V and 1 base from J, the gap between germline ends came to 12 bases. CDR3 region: CASSSRVSYEQYF. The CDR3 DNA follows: TGTGCCAGTTCTTCCAGGGTGTCCTACGAGCAGTACTTC. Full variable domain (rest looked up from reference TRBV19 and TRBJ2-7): DGGITQSPKYLFRKEGQNVTLSCEQNLNHDAMYWYRQDPGQGLRLIYYSQIVNDFQKGDIAEGYSVSREKKESFPLTVTSAQKNPTAFYLCASSSRVSYEQYFGPGTRLTVT.

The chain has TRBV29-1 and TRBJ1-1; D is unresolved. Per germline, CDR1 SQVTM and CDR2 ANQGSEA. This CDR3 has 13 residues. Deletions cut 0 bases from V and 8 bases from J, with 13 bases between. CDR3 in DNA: TGCAGCGTTGAAGAACCCCTAAGAGGGGAAGCTTTCTTT. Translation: CSVEEPLRGEAFF. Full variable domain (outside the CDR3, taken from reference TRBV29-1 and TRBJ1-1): SAVISQKPSRDICQRGTSLTIQCQVDSQVTMMFWYRQQPGQSLTLIATANQGSEATYESGFVIDKFPISRPNLTFSTLTVSNMSPEDSSIYLCSVEEPLRGEAFFGQGTRLTVV.

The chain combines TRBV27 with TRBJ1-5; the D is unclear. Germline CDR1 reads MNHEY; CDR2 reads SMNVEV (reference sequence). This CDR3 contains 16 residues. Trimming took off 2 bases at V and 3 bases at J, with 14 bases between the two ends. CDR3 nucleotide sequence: TGTGCCAGCAGTTTAAACCTTGCAGGCGCCAATCAGCCCCAGCATTTT. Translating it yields CASSLNLAGANQPQHF.

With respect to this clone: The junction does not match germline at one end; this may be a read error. DNA for the CDR3: TGTTCCAGCAGCCCTGGACAGGGGAATTCACCCCTCCACTTT. Translated: CSSSPGQGNSPLHF. The chain is built from TRBV7-9 and TRBJ1-6; 9 positions match TRBD1. The germline V gene encodes CDR1 SEHNR and CDR2 FQNEAQ (reference sequence). This CDR3 comprises 14 residues.

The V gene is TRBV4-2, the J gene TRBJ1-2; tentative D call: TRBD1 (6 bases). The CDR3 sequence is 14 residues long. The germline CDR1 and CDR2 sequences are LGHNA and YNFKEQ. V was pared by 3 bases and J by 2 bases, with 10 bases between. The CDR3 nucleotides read TGTGCCAGCAGCCAGAGACAGGCGAACTATGGCTACACCTTC. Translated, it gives CASSQRQANYGYTF.

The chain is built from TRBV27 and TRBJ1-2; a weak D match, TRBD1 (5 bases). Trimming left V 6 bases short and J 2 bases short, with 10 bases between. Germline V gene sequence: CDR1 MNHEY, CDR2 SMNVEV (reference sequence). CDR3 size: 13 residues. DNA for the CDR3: TGTGCCAGCAGGAAGGGGAACAACTATGGCTACACCTTC. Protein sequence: CASRKGNNYGYTF.

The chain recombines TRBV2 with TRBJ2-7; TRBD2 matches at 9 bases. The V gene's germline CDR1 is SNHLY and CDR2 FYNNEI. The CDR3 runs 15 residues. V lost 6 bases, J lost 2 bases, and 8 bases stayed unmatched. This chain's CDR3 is CASRAGLAAAYEQYF. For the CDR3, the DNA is TGTGCCAGCAGAGCGGGACTAGCTGCAGCCTACGAGCAGTACTTC.